Detailed here is one T cell receptor (beta chain). What it binds is not known. Germline CDR1 and CDR2: SGHDT and YYEEEE. V lost 3 bases and J 3 bases, leaving 21 bases between the germline ends. The CDR3 is 17 residues long. The data belong to a study of brain T cells in children with intractable seizures. This table comes from immunoSEQ multiplex PCR, and its TCRdb copy is limited to in-frame clones, with some not included. Of about 340,000 clones in the sample, roughly 92% were seen once. The time point is: blood from clinic visit 5 months post-surgery; TSC patient then seizure free. Surgery cases with the highest brain T cell transcript signatures were chosen for sequencing. Before surgery, patients took at least one anti-epileptic drug. Study results and limitations: Absence of clones before surgery may stem from lower sequencing depth.

J is TRBJ1-1 and V is TRBV5-6; D gene uncertain. The receptor was derived from a boy younger than two with tuberous sclerosis and intractable seizures. The sample was peripheral blood, taken 4 to 5 months after surgery. This CDR3 reads CASSYRGRINTDTEAFF. In DNA form, the CDR3 reads TGTGCCAGCAGCTACCGAGGACGGATTAATACTGACACTGAAGCTTTCTTT. Based on the CDR3 plus reference TRBV5-6 and TRBJ1-1, the full variable domain is DAGVTQSPTHLIKTRGQQVTLRCSPKSGHDTVSWYQQALGQGPQFIFQYYEEEERQRGNFPDRFSGHQFPNYSSELNVNALLLGDSALYLCASSYRGRINTDTEAFFGQGTRLTVV.